The 31 T cell receptor beta chains in this list originate from one sample, sequenced in a study of blood T cell repertoires in COVID-19 (dated by TCRdb to the early 2020s). Receptors were amplified or captured by the immunoSEQ multiplex PCR assay. In TCRdb, the immuneACCESS table is reduced to in-frame sequences with V and J assigned. These tables do not hold every clone; where another copy was compared, an unresolved V gene accounts for under half, and the others remain unexplained. The sample table holds 120,000 or so clones, of which 60% to 85% were seen once. 2.3% of the sample belongs to the ten largest clones. The source material was peripheral blood. The receptor set was obtained from a man between 65 and 80 years old with acute or convalescent COVID-19.

V gene TRBV5-1 combines with J gene TRBJ2-5, with D possibly matching TRBD1 (5 bases). Trimming pared 0 bases from V and 1 base from J, leaving 10 bases between. The germline CDR1 and CDR2 sequences are SGHRS and YFSETQ. The CDR3 length is 15 residues. The CDR3: CASSLDVGAQETQYF. The CDR3 DNA is TGCGCCAGCAGCTTGGACGTAGGGGCCCAAGAGACCCAGTACTTC. Combining the CDR3 with reference TRBV5-1 and TRBJ2-5 gives the whole variable domain KAGVTQTPRYLIKTRGQQVTLSCSPISGHRSVSWYQQTPGQGLQFLFEYFSETQRNKGNFPGRFSGRQFSNSRSEMNVSTLELGDSALYLCASSLDVGAQETQYFGPGTRLLVL.

The chain joins TRBV6-2 or TRBV6-3 to TRBJ2-5; TRBD1 matches 8 bases. The V gene end was trimmed by 4 bases and the J gene end by 5 bases; junction bases not matched to a gene: 0. The CDR3 consists of 12 residues. Germline loops: CDR1 MNHEY, CDR2 SVGEGT. For the CDR3, the DNA is TGTGCCAGCAGTTGGGACAGGGAGACCCAGTACTTC. Its translation is CASSWDRETQYF.

The CDR3 nucleotides read TGTGCCAGCAGCTTATCTCCGTCCTCCTGGAGCTCCTACGAGCAGTACTTC. Translating gives CASSLSPSSWSSYEQYF. This sequence joins TRBV7-2 and TRBJ2-7; no firm D call. CDR1 is SGHTA, CDR2 FQGNSA, per germline. The ends were cut back, 2 bases at V and 0 bases at J, with 17 bases in the middle. This CDR3 region has 17 residues.

DNA for the CDR3: TGTGCCAGCAGCTCGGACAGGATTAGCTCTGGGGCCAACGTCCTGACTTTC. Translating it yields CASSSDRISSGANVLTF. This chain uses TRBV5-6 with TRBJ2-6, with TRBD1 matching over 7 bases. The V gene end was trimmed by 3 bases and the J gene end by 0 bases; junction bases not matched to a gene: 6. The CDR3 consists of 17 residues. CDR1 is SGHDT and CDR2 is YYEEEE in the germline V gene.

This chain links TRBV19 with TRBJ2-2; D is perhaps TRBD1 (5 bases). The V and J ends lost 1 base and 4 bases respectively, with 7 bases between them. The CDR3 spans 14 residues. Germline V gene lookup returns CDR1 LNHDA and CDR2 SQIVND (reference sequence). CDR3 sequence: CASSIGQTTGELFF. DNA for the CDR3: TGTGCCAGTAGTATAGGACAGACCACCGGGGAGCTGTTTTTT.

The rearrangement uses TRBV12-3 or TRBV12-4 and TRBJ2-1; D unclear. V lost 10 bases to trimming and J lost 4 bases, with 14 bases between them. This CDR3 contains 13 residues. The chain's CDR3 is CATGFFGYNEQFF. For the CDR3, the DNA is TGTGCCACCGGGTTTTTTGGATACAATGAGCAGTTCTTC.

J is TRBJ2-7 and V is TRBV30; no clear D gene. Trimming cost V 4 bases and J 7 bases, with 20 bases left between them. The CDR3 extends over 14 amino acids. The germline gives CDR1 GTSNPN, CDR2 SVGIG (reference sequence). The chain's CDR3 is CAWIRPDPPEEQYF. In nucleotides, the CDR3 is TGTGCCTGGATTCGCCCTGACCCCCCGGAGGAGCAGTACTTC.

V gene TRBV5-4 combines with J gene TRBJ1-2; D perhaps matches TRBD1 (5 bases). Germline CDR1 reads SGHNT; CDR2 reads YYREEE (reference sequence). V gave up 4 bases and J gave up 7 bases, with 17 bases separating them. This CDR3 comprises 14 residues. In DNA form, the CDR3 reads TGTGCCAGCAGCGCCTCAGACAGTTTCGGTGGCTACACCTTC. It encodes CASSASDSFGGYTF.

The rearrangement joins TRBV29-1 to TRBJ1-1; D gene ambiguous. CDR1 and CDR2 (germline): SQVTM, ANQGSEA. Deletions cut 3 bases from V and 7 bases from J, with 15 bases between. The CDR3 totals 13 residues. CDR3 region: CSVDPAAGGEAFF. The DNA for the CDR3 is TGCAGCGTTGACCCGGCGGCCGGCGGTGAAGCTTTCTTT.

The chain carries TRBV6-2 or TRBV6-3 and TRBJ1-5, with 8 bases identical to TRBD1. V trimming: 3 bases; J trimming: 6 bases; junction bases outside the gene matches: 7. CDR3 length: 15 amino acids. CDR1 and CDR2 (germline): MNHEY, SVGEGT. As DNA, the CDR3 is TGTGCCAGCAGTTATCAGCAGGGGGCCGTTCAGCCCCAGCATTTT. Residues: CASSYQQGAVQPQHF.

This chain links TRBV11-2 with TRBJ2-7; 9 bases agree with TRBD2. This CDR3 is 17 amino acids long. Germline V gene data show CDR1 as SGHAT and CDR2 as FQNNGV. J lost 5 bases, V lost 4 bases, and 15 bases had no gene match. The CDR3 bases are TGTGCCAGCAGCTCCGGCAGGGGGTTTAGCGGGGGACACGAGCAGTACTTC. It specifies CASSSGRGFSGGHEQYF.

The chain carries TRBV7-2 and TRBJ2-7; D perhaps matches TRBD2 (6 bases). CDR1 and CDR2 from the germline V gene are SGHTA and FQGNSA. V lost 2 bases to trimming and J lost 11 bases, with 10 bases between them. This CDR3 has 11 residues. The CDR3 sequence is CASSLMAGKYF. The CDR3 nucleotides read TGTGCCAGCAGCTTAATGGCGGGGAAGTACTTC.

V usage is TRBV7-8 and J usage is TRBJ1-2; possible D gene TRBD1, 5 bases. This CDR3 is built from 14 residues. CDR1 is SGHVS, CDR2 FQNEAQ, per germline. Trimming removed 5 bases at V and 4 bases at J, with 14 bases between. CDR3 nucleotide sequence: TGTGCCAGCAGCCCGACACGGGGGAGCTATGGCTACACCTTC. Protein sequence: CASSPTRGSYGYTF. Full variable domain (remainder filled in from reference TRBV7-8 and TRBJ1-2): GAGVSQSPRYKVAKRGQDVALRCDPISGHVSLFWYQQALGQGPEFLTYFQNEAQLDKSGLPSDRFFAERPEGSVSTLKIQRTQQEDSAVYLCASSPTRGSYGYTFGSGTRLTVV.

The V gene is TRBV6-5, the J gene TRBJ1-1; perhaps TRBD1 as D (5 bases). This CDR3 spans 13 amino acids. Trimming stripped 5 bases from V and 2 bases from J, with 9 bases between. CDR1 is MNHEY, CDR2 SVGAGI, per germline. The CDR3 DNA sequence: TGTGCCAGCAGTCCGAGGACAAACACTGAAGCTTTCTTT. Its protein product is CASSPRTNTEAFF.

The chain combines TRBV4-2 with TRBJ1-2, with a weak D call TRBD1 (6 bases). Between the trimmed V and J ends, which lost 2 bases and 3 bases, there was a span of 16 bases. CDR3 length: 16 amino acids. The V gene's germline CDR1 is LGHNA and CDR2 YNFKEQ. The CDR3 sequence: CASSQLLRDTDYGYTF. In DNA form, the CDR3 reads TGTGCCAGCAGCCAACTACTCCGGGACACAGACTATGGCTACACCTTC.

This chain joins TRBV18 and TRBJ1-1, with 7 bases identical to TRBD1. The J segment lost 7 bases and the V segment lost 3 bases, leaving 2 bases of the junction unmatched. The CDR3 contains 12 residues. CDR1 and CDR2 (germline): KGHSH, LQKENI. CDR3 coding DNA: TGTGCCAGCTCACCGGGACAGTTTGAAGCTTTCTTT. As protein: CASSPGQFEAFF.

The chain links TRBV7-2 to TRBJ2-1, with TRBD2 matching over 8 bases. CDR1 and CDR2 from the germline V gene are SGHTA and FQGNSA. There are 14 residues in the CDR3. The V and J ends lost 6 bases and 9 bases, in that order; junction bases with no gene match: 10. CDR3 sequence: CASRFIFAGGEQFF. As DNA, the CDR3 is TGTGCCAGCAGGTTTATTTTTGCGGGGGGTGAGCAGTTCTTC.

The V gene is TRBV5-5, the J gene TRBJ2-5; D not certain. Germline V CDR1 and CDR2: SGHKS, YYEKEE (reference sequence). This CDR3 is built from 15 residues. The V end was cut by 1 base, the J end by 2 bases, with 12 bases between. The CDR3 DNA sequence: TGTGCCAGCAGCTTGAGGAGAACTTCACAAGAGACCCAGTACTTC. It encodes CASSLRRTSQETQYF.

CDR3 amino acids: CASSLYGRGRLNYGYTF. For the CDR3, the DNA is TGTGCCAGCAGCTTGTACGGCAGGGGGCGCCTAAACTATGGCTACACCTTC. V usage is TRBV5-6 and J usage is TRBJ1-2; 8 bases line up with TRBD1. With 1 base clipped from V and 2 bases from J, the junction kept 10 bases outside the gene matches. There are 17 residues in the CDR3. CDR1 and CDR2 (germline): SGHDT, YYEEEE.

The rearrangement joins TRBV7-2 to TRBJ2-5; 8 bases fit TRBD1. Losses at the gene ends were 3 bases for V and 4 bases for J; bases not matched to a gene: 10. The CDR3 runs 16 residues. The V gene's germline CDR1 is SGHTA and CDR2 FQGNSA. CDR3 region: CASSFNAGGGGETQYF. The CDR3 DNA follows: TGTGCCAGCAGCTTTAACGCAGGGGGCGGAGGAGAGACCCAGTACTTC.

The chain carries TRBV5-4 and TRBJ1-5; D gene unclear. This CDR3 region has 15 residues. The ends were cut back, 1 base at V and 0 bases at J, with 8 bases in the middle. The germline V gene encodes CDR1 SGHNT and CDR2 YYREEE (reference sequence). As DNA, the CDR3 is TGTGCCAGCAGCTTGTGGCCACCTAGCAATCAGCCCCAGCATTTT. It translates to CASSLWPPSNQPQHF.

This clone was found many times. V and J are TRBV7-9 and TRBJ2-7, with D uncertain. The length of the CDR3 is 12 residues. V was clipped by 0 bases and J by 4 bases, with 4 bases between them. CDR1 SEHNR and CDR2 FQNEAQ come from the germline V gene (reference sequence). CDR3: CASSLAEYEQYF. CDR3 bases: TGTGCCAGCAGCTTAGCGGAGTACGAGCAGTACTTC.

This clone was picked up a small number of times. V and J are TRBV12-5 and TRBJ1-6; perhaps TRBD1 as D (5 bases). The CDR3 has 12 amino acids. V lost 7 bases and J 9 bases, leaving 10 bases between the germline ends. Germline V gives CDR1 LGHNT, CDR2 FRNRAP. CDR3 region: CASAGGGSPLHF. In DNA form, the CDR3 reads TGTGCTAGTGCCGGGGGGGGTTCACCCCTCCACTTT. The whole variable domain, filled in from reference TRBV12-5 and TRBJ1-6, reads DARVTQTPRHKVTEMGQEVTMRCQPILGHNTVFWYRQTMMQGLELLAYFRNRAPLDDSGMPKDRFSAEMPDATLATLKIQPSEPRDSAVYFCASAGGGSPLHFGNGTRLTVT.

The V call is TRBV9, the J call TRBJ1-1, with 9 positions matching TRBD1. Germline assignment: CDR1 SGDLS and CDR2 YYNGEE. The V segment lost 3 bases and the J segment 3 bases; nucleotides outside the gene matches: 12. CDR3 size: 17 residues. CDR3 DNA sequence: TGTGCCAGCAGCGGGGGACAGGGAGGGCTTGGGGACACTGAAGCTTTCTTT. It translates to CASSGGQGGLGDTEAFF.

The chain combines TRBV2 with TRBJ1-5; perhaps TRBD1 as D (6 bases). The CDR3 runs to 13 residues. Trimming removed 11 bases from V and 2 bases from J, with 13 bases in between. Germline V lookup: CDR1 SNHLY, CDR2 FYNNEI. The CDR3 region has the DNA TGTGCCGGAAACAGGGTGCGCAATCAGCCCCAGCATTTT. Translating it yields CAGNRVRNQPQHF.

The chain combines TRBV3-1 (or the pseudogene TRBV3-2) with TRBJ1-2; D unclear. Between the trimmed V and J ends, which lost 1 base and 2 bases, there was a span of 8 bases. This CDR3 is 14 amino acids long. Germline values: CDR1 LGHDT, CDR2 YNNKEL (reference sequence). For the CDR3, the DNA is TGTGCCAGCAGCCAAGCTACCGGGAACTATGGCTACACCTTC. It codes for CASSQATGNYGYTF.

This chain joins TRBV29-1 and TRBJ1-1, with D perhaps matching TRBD1 (5 bases). The CDR3 totals 12 residues. CDR1 SQVTM and CDR2 ANQGSEA come from the germline V gene. With 4 bases removed from V and 5 bases from J, the gap between germline ends came to 11 bases. The CDR3 bases are TGCAGCGTTGCGGCAGGGAGGACTGAAGCTTTCTTT. Translated, it gives CSVAAGRTEAFF.

The gene calls are TRBV29-1 and TRBJ2-5; maybe TRBD1 (5 bases). CDR3 length: 13 residues. V was trimmed by 3 bases and J by 7 bases, leaving 15 bases between them. Per the germline V gene, CDR1 is SQVTM and CDR2 is ANQGSEA. The DNA of the CDR3 is TGCAGCGTTGAGAAGGGGCTAAAGGGGACCCAGTACTTC. It yields the protein CSVEKGLKGTQYF.

Comment on this clone: The germline gene is not matched at one end of the junction; a read error may be the cause. The V and J genes are TRBV6-2 or TRBV6-3 and TRBJ2-3; D is unclear. The CDR3 extends over 13 amino acids. In germline, CDR1 is MNHEY, CDR2 SVGEGT. CDR3 coding DNA: TGTGCCAGCAGTTACAACTACTTTCCCTTAATGGTTTTT. As protein: CASSYNYFPLMVF.

The V and J genes are TRBV28 and TRBJ2-2; TRBD2 might be the D (5 bases). The length of the CDR3 is 17 residues. Germline V CDR1 and CDR2: MDHEN, SYDVKM. V was clipped by 5 bases and J by 3 bases, with 19 bases between them. The CDR3 nucleotides are TGTGCCAGCAGTCCGACTACAGTGTCTACCGACACCGGGGAGCTGTTTTTT. It specifies CASSPTTVSTDTGELFF.

The chain employs TRBV6-5 and TRBJ1-1, with 7 bases aligning to TRBD1. This CDR3 has 11 residues. Germline V lookup: CDR1 MNHEY, CDR2 SVGAGI. The V and J ends lost 6 bases and 10 bases, in that order; junction bases with no gene match: 5. CDR3 coding DNA: TGTGCCAGCAGAGGGACAGCAATAGCTTTCTTT. Its translation: CASRGTAIAFF.